This is a list of T cell receptor beta chains from one sample in a study of blood T cell repertoires in COVID-19. Using immunoSEQ multiplex PCR, the repertoire was profiled, and TCRdb retains in-frame clones only, with some absent. The table shows about 80,000 clones, with about 80% occurring only once. The sequenced sample was peripheral blood. These receptors were taken from a woman aged 40 to 50 with active or convalescent COVID-19. CDR3s include the opening cysteine and the closing phenylalanine or tryptophan. Each record gives: clone size, V gene, D gene, J gene, CDR3 DNA, CDR3 protein. D genes are given only for firm matches. Size tells how often a clone was seen (once, few, many) or the class of an expanded clone, and some rows leave it out.

-	TRBV4-2	TRBD1	TRBJ1-5	TGTGCCAGCAGCCAAGGACAGGGGGGGAATCAGCCCCAGCATTTT	CASSQGQGGNQPQHF
once	TRBV2	TRBD1	TRBJ1-2	TGTGCCAGCAGCTCCGGGACAGGGGGCTATGGCTACACCTTC	CASSSGTGGYGYTF
once	TRBV4-1	-	TRBJ1-5	TGCGCCAGCAGCCTCGACAGTAGCAATCAGCCCCAGCATTTT	CASSLDSSNQPQHF
-	TRBV5-5	-	TRBJ2-3	TGTGCCAGCAGCTTGACAGAAGATACGCAGTATTTT	CASSLTEDTQYF
-	TRBV19	-	TRBJ2-7	TGTGCCAGTAGTTACGACCCAGGCGACGAGCAGTACTTC	CASSYDPGDEQYF
-	TRBV7-9	TRBD2	TRBJ2-1	TGTGCCAGCAGCCATCCTAGCGGGAACTACAATGAGCAGTTCTTC	CASSHPSGNYNEQFF
few	TRBV9	-	TRBJ1-3	TGTGCCAGCAGCGTAGGGGCAGGGAAAAGCTCTGGAAACACCATATATTTT	CASSVGAGKSSGNTIYF
-	TRBV5-1	-	TRBJ1-1	TGCGCCAGCAGCTTGGGACAGATGAACACTGAAGCTTTCTTT	CASSLGQMNTEAFF
-	TRBV15	-	TRBJ1-5	TGTGCCACCAGCGGCGATACCGGGAAGCCCCAGCATTTT	CATSGDTGKPQHF
-	TRBV29-1	TRBD1	TRBJ2-3	TGCAGTGGGACAGGGTGGGCAGATACGCAGTATTTT	CSGTGWADTQYF
-	TRBV29-1	-	TRBJ2-3	TGCAGCGTTGACGGAGGGGTCAGCACAGATACGCAGTATTTT	CSVDGGVSTDTQYF
-	TRBV7-9	TRBD1	TRBJ2-7	TGTGCCAGCAGCCTTGGACAGGGAGCCGGAGCGTACGAGCAGTACTTC	CASSLGQGAGAYEQYF
-	TRBV27	-	TRBJ2-2	TGTGCCAGCAGTTTACAGGACACCGGGGAGCTGTTTTTT	CASSLQDTGELFF
-	TRBV29-1	TRBD1	TRBJ2-5	TGCAGCGTTGAAAGGGCCGACAGGGTGCAAGAGACCCAGTACTTC	CSVERADRVQETQYF
-	TRBV9	-	TRBJ2-3	TGTGCCAGCAGTTACACCGGGTCTAGCACAGATACGCAGTATTTT	CASSYTGSSTDTQYF
-	TRBV7-3	-	TRBJ2-2	TGTGCCAGCAGCTTAAATGCGTACACCGGGGAGCTGTTTTTT	CASSLNAYTGELFF
-	TRBV27	TRBD1	TRBJ1-2	TGTGCCAGCAGTCCACTCGGGGGGACAGGGAACTATGGCTACACCTTC	CASSPLGGTGNYGYTF
-	TRBV6-5	TRBD1	TRBJ2-7	TGTGCCAGCAGTTACGGGACCGGGACAGGGTACTACGAGCAGTACTTC	CASSYGTGTGYYEQYF
-	TRBV18	TRBD1	TRBJ2-1	TGTGCCAGCTCACCAGGGACAGGGGCAATGGGGCAGTTCTTC	CASSPGTGAMGQFF
-	TRBV19	-	TRBJ1-1	TGTGCCAGTACGGGAGTAGTAACTGAAGCTTTCTTT	CASTGVVTEAFF
once	TRBV19	-	TRBJ2-2	TGTGCCAGTAGTATAAACAGGGCGAACACCGGGGAGCTGTTTTTT	CASSINRANTGELFF
-	TRBV9	-	TRBJ2-1	TGTGCCAGCAGCGTTGGGGGGAATGGTGGGGATGAGCAGTTCTTC	CASSVGGNGGDEQFF
-	TRBV4-2	TRBD1	TRBJ2-5	TGTGCCAGCAGCCAGGGTAGCGGACAGGGAGGAGAGACCCAGTACTTC	CASSQGSGQGGETQYF
once	TRBV5-1	-	TRBJ2-7	TGCGCCAGCAGCTTGACAGGATACGAGCAGTACTTC	CASSLTGYEQYF
-	TRBV10-1	TRBD1	TRBJ2-7	TGCGCCAGCAGTCTTACGGGACAGTCCTACGAGCAGTACTTC	CASSLTGQSYEQYF
-	TRBV28	-	TRBJ2-7	TGTGCCAGCAGTCTCCGTTACGAGCAGTACTTC	CASSLRYEQYF
once	TRBV21-1	-	TRBJ2-7	TGTGCCAGCAGCAGTTCATCCCGGGAGGAAACCTACGAGCAGTACTTC	CASSSSSREETYEQYF
-	TRBV6-6	TRBD1	TRBJ1-2	TGTGCCAGCAGTCAAAGTTATAGGACAGGCTATGGCTACACCTTC	CASSQSYRTGYGYTF
-	TRBV7-9	-	TRBJ1-1	TGTGCCAGCAGCTTAGGGCGGGGGGACACTGAAGCTTTCTTT	CASSLGRGDTEAFF
once	TRBV10-3	-	TRBJ2-7	TGTGCCATCAGTGTCCGGGCCGCGGGGGAGCAGTACTTC	CAISVRAAGEQYF
-	TRBV11-2	TRBD2	TRBJ2-7	TGTGCCAGCAAGTTGGGACTAGCGGGAGAAGCGCAGTACTTC	CASKLGLAGEAQYF
-	TRBV9	TRBD2	TRBJ2-3	TGTGCCAGCAGCGCTGGACTAGCGGGAGGTACCACAGATACGCAGTATTTT	CASSAGLAGGTTDTQYF